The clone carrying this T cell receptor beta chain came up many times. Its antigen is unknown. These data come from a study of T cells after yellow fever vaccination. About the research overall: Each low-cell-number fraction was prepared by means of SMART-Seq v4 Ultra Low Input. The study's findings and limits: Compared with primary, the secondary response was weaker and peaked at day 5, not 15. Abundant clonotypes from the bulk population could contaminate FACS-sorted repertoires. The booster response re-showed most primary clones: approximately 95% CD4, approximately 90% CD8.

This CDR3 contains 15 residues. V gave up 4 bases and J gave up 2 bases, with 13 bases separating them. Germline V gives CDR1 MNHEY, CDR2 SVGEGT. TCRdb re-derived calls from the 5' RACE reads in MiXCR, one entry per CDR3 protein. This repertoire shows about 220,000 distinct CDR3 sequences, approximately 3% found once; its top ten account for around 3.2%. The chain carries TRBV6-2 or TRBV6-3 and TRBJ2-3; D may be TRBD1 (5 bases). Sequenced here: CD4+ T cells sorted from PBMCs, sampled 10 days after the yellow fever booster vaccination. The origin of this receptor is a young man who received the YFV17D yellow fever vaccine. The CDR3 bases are TGTGCCAGCAGTTTGAGCCGGACATACACAGATACGCAGTATTTT. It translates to CASSLSRTYTDTQYF.